The 4 T cell receptor beta chains given below trace back to one sample, sequenced in a study of CD8+ T cells in alopecia areata. Extracted from the samples, RNA was reverse transcribed into cDNA to serve as the sequencing template. Libraries were prepared by immunoSEQ multiplex PCR; TCRdb keeps only in-frame clonotypes and omits some of them. The data contain 170,000 or so clones, about 53% of them singletons. The sample's treatment: oral pan-JAK inhibitor, 5-10 mg twice daily. The material was CD8+ T cells sorted from blood, obtained at week 24, from a patient treated with tofacitinib. The source is a human donor with alopecia areata.

The rearrangement uses TRBV9 and TRBJ2-7, with TRBD2 matching 7 bases. V was clipped by 4 bases and J by 6 bases; unmatched bases: 10. The germline V gene encodes CDR1 SGDLS and CDR2 YYNGEE. The CDR3 consists of 14 residues. The CDR3 here is CASSPEPGGGEQYF. As DNA, the CDR3 is TGTGCCAGCAGCCCGGAACCGGGGGGAGGCGAGCAGTACTTC.

The genes are TRBV25-1 and TRBJ2-3, with D possibly matching TRBD2 (6 bases). The CDR3 consists of 15 residues. V was shortened by 3 bases and J by 4 bases, with 14 bases between the two germline ends. The germline gives CDR1 MGHDK, CDR2 SYGVNS. The CDR3 region has the DNA TGTGCCAGCAGTGAGGGAGGAAAATACCCAGATACGCAGTATTTT. Amino acids: CASSEGGKYPDTQYF.

CDR3 sequence (DNA): TGCGCCAGCAGCCGGGACGGGGCTGGAGCGTACAATGAGCAGTTCTTC. Amino acids: CASSRDGAGAYNEQFF. The gene calls are TRBV4-3 and TRBJ2-1; the D gene could be TRBD1 or TRBD2 (5 bases each). There are 16 residues in the CDR3. V lost 4 bases to trimming and J lost 4 bases, with 17 bases between them. Looked up from germline, CDR1 is LGHNA and CDR2 is YSLEER.

This clone came up a few times. This chain joins TRBV6-5 and TRBJ1-1, with no clear D. Germline lookup yields CDR1 MNHEY and CDR2 SVGAGI. V was cut by 4 bases and J by 0 bases, with 6 bases left in between. The CDR3 consists of 13 residues. CDR3 sequence reads: CASSLGMNTEAFF. CDR3 bases: TGTGCCAGCAGTTTGGGTATGAACACTGAAGCTTTCTTT.